The sample holds a few counts of the clone carrying this T cell receptor (beta chain). The antigen remains unidentified. The source of the sample is a study of cytomegalovirus exposure and HLA in healthy donors. Across the whole study: Earlier sequencing of 150 million to 200 million T cells yielded around 120 million unique TCR beta sequences. Overall study results and limits: The CMV antigen specificity of a few CMV-associated chains was confirmed through in vitro analysis. Across all donors, roughly uniform sequencing depth was an assumption of the presence/absence analyses.

Each donor's status was that of a healthy bone marrow donor. The PCR had 60 Vbeta and 13 Jbeta primers. Generated by immunoSEQ multiplex PCR, the TCRdb table keeps only in-frame clones and is missing some. The data show 130,000 or so clones, about 8.5% seen once. This CDR3 has 13 residues. Trimming stripped 2 bases from V and 3 bases from J, with 9 bases between. Germline CDR1 is SGHNT and CDR2 is YYREEE (reference sequence). The chain carries TRBV5-4 and TRBJ2-7, with D possibly TRBD2 on 6 matching bases. Sequencing was performed on PBMCs. The source is a man aged 40-49 years in good health and CMV-seronegative. The CDR3 region is CASSFEGLYEQYF. The CDR3, as DNA: TGTGCCAGCAGCTTTGAGGGACTCTACGAGCAGTACTTC.